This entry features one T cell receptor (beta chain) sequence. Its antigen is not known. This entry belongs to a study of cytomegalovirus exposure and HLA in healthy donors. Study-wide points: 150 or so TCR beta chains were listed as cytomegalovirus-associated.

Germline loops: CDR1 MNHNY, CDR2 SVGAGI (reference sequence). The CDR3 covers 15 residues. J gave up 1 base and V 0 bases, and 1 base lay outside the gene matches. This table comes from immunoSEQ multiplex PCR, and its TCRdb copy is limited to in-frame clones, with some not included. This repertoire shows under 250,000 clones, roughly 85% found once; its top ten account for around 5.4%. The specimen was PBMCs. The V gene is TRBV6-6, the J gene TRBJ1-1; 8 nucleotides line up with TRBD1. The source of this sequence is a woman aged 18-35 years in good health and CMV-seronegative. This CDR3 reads CASSYSGTGNTEAFF. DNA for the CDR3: TGTGCCAGCAGTTACTCGGGGACAGGGAACACTGAAGCTTTCTTT.